Listed below are T cell receptor beta chains from one sample, sequenced in a study of radiation and T cells in renal cell carcinoma. The assay was immunoSEQ multiplex PCR, and TCRdb's table has in-frame clones only and misses some. The sample shows around 140,000 clones, 75% to 90% of them seen only once. The source material was blood, sampled from a patient whose treatment included radiotherapy and nephrectomy. All receptors come from a woman in her forties or fifties with renal cell carcinoma. Each CDR3 is given with its conserved first and last residue. Each record gives: D gene, clone size, J gene, V gene, CDR3 protein, CDR3 DNA. D genes are given only for firm matches. Clone size is not always given. Where it is, it says once, few, many or a class for expanded clones.

NA NA TRBJ2-1 TRBV9 CASSVGGGVLYNEQFF TGTGCCAGCAGCGTAGGTGGCGGGGTCCTATACAATGAGCAGTTCTTC
TRBD2 NA TRBJ2-3 TRBV5-1 CASSPGTSGAPDTQYF TGCGCCAGCAGCCCTGGGACTAGCGGCGCCCCAGATACGCAGTATTTT
TRBD2 NA TRBJ2-1 TRBV19 CASSIVDSGRAVVIEQFF TGTGCCAGTAGTATAGTAGATAGCGGGAGGGCCGTGGTGATTGAGCAGTTCTTC
TRBD1 NA TRBJ1-5 TRBV28 CASSTGGASNQPQHF TGTGCCAGCAGCACAGGGGGCGCGAGCAATCAGCCCCAGCATTTT
NA NA TRBJ2-1 TRBV4-1 CASSPPGLNEQFF TGCGCCAGCAGCCCACCAGGGTTGAATGAGCAGTTCTTC
TRBD2 once TRBJ2-2 TRBV9 CASSSQVGTSLTGELFF TGTGCCAGCAGCTCCCAAGTGGGGACTAGCCTCACCGGGGAGCTGTTTTTT
NA NA TRBJ1-6 TRBV21-1 CASTARKKLSPLHF TGTGCCAGCACCGCACGAAAGAAACTTTCACCCCTCCACTTT
NA NA TRBJ2-6 TRBV28 CASSLAGAGANVLTF TGTGCCAGCAGTTTGGCAGGGGCTGGGGCCAACGTCCTGACTTTC
NA NA TRBJ1-5 TRBV7-2 CASSLSGGRSNQPQHF TGTGCCAGCAGCTTATCGGGAGGGCGTAGCAATCAGCCCCAGCATTTT
NA NA TRBJ2-7 TRBV9 CASSARTEGYEQYF TGTGCCAGCAGCGCCCGGACGGAGGGTTACGAGCAGTACTTC
NA NA TRBJ2-3 TRBV6-5 CASSAHQGPGDTQYF TGTGCCAGCAGCGCTCACCAGGGGCCCGGAGATACGCAGTATTTT
TRBD1 NA TRBJ1-5 TRBV6-6 CASRVTGGVQPQHF TGTGCCAGCAGAGTGACAGGGGGGGTTCAGCCCCAGCATTTT
NA NA TRBJ2-5 TRBV5-1 CASSLAGPTETQYF TGCGCCAGCAGCTTGGCGGGACCGACGGAGACCCAGTACTTC
NA few TRBJ2-2 TRBV30 CAWRRERTPGAGELFF TGTGCCTGGCGAAGGGAACGTACCCCTGGGGCCGGGGAGCTGTTTTTT
NA NA TRBJ2-5 TRBV15 CATSRARRETQYF TGTGCCACCAGCAGAGCAAGACGGGAGACCCAGTACTTC
TRBD1 once TRBJ1-2 TRBV27 CASRQTGGGGYTF TGTGCCAGCAGACAGACAGGGGGAGGAGGCTACACCTTC
NA NA TRBJ2-3 TRBV6-5 CASSSAGTDTQYF TGTGCCAGCAGCTCGGCAGGGACAGATACGCAGTATTTT